This is a list of T cell receptor beta chains from one sample in a study of cytomegalovirus exposure and HLA in healthy donors. The repertoire was sequenced with immunoSEQ multiplex PCR; TCRdb's copy has only in-frame clones and lacks some. Recorded here are under 90,000 clones; the top ten clones represent 15%. Sequencing input: PBMCs. The receptors come from a man aged 50 to 60 in good health and CMV-seropositive. Both conserved end residues are part of each CDR3. The D gene is left open where the match is weak.

D,V,J,DNA,CDR3
.,TRBV10-1,TRBJ2-1,TGCGCCACAGGGAGCTGGGGACACTCCTACAATGAGCAGTTCTTC,CATGSWGHSYNEQFF
.,TRBV7-2,TRBJ1-2,TGTGCCAGCAGACGAAGGGGGGGCGTCTATGGCTACACCTTC,CASRRRGGVYGYTF
.,TRBV30,TRBJ1-5,TGTGCCTGGAGTGTGAGGGCCCGCAATCAGCCCCAGCATTTT,CAWSVRARNQPQHF
TRBD2,TRBV6-5,TRBJ2-2,TGTGCCAGAAGCGGGAGGGGCACCGGGGAGCTGTTTTTT,CARSGRGTGELFF
TRBD2,TRBV7-2,TRBJ2-5,TGTGCCAGCAGCCTTAGCGGGAGAACTCCCACGCCTGGCCAAGAGACCCAGTACTTC,CASSLSGRTPTPGQETQYF
.,TRBV15,TRBJ1-1,TGTGCCACCAGCAGAGATCAAAATAGAGACAGGAAAGCTTTCTTT,CATSRDQNRDRKAFF
.,TRBV11-2,TRBJ2-7,TGTGCCAGCAGCTTAGACCCAGGGAAGGTCGCGGAGCAGTACTTC,CASSLDPGKVAEQYF
.,TRBV13,TRBJ2-3,TGTGCCAGCAGCTTAGGGGGCGGGGTGAGCACAGATACGCAGTATTTT,CASSLGGGVSTDTQYF
TRBD1,TRBV7-2,TRBJ1-2,TGTGCCAGCAGCTTAGCTGGGACAGGGGTCCCGGCCGGCTACACCTTC,CASSLAGTGVPAGYTF
TRBD1,TRBV7-9,TRBJ1-4,TGTGCCAGCAGCTTAGGGGACAGGGGGCGCAGAGAAAAACTGTTTTTT,CASSLGDRGRREKLFF
.,TRBV30,TRBJ1-6,TGTGCCTGGAGTGTAAGGGGCAAGGATTCACCCCTCCACTTT,CAWSVRGKDSPLHF
TRBD2,TRBV6-5,TRBJ2-5,TGTGCCACCGGACTAGCGGGAGGAACCTGGGAGACCCAGTACTTC,CATGLAGGTWETQYF
TRBD1,TRBV11-3,TRBJ2-2,TGTGCCAGCAGCTCCCCGGGACAGGCCACGAACACCGGGGAGCTGTTTTTT,CASSSPGQATNTGELFF
.,TRBV18,TRBJ2-1,TGTGCCAGCTCAACGCTAGAGGATGAGCAGTTCTTC,CASSTLEDEQFF
TRBD2,TRBV29-1,TRBJ2-5,TGCAGCGCCCGCCGGGGAATAGCGGGAGGGTTAATAAAGACCCAGTACTTC,CSARRGIAGGLIKTQYF
.,TRBV6-5,TRBJ1-5,TGTGCCAGCAGGGCCGACAGGTATAATCAGCCCCAGCATTTT,CASRADRYNQPQHF
.,TRBV2,TRBJ1-1,TGTGCCAGCACCTTTTGGGGGGGAAACACTGAAGCTTTCTTT,CASTFWGGNTEAFF
.,TRBV9,TRBJ1-1,TGTGCCAGCAGCCCAGGCGCAAACACTGAAGCTTTCTTT,CASSPGANTEAFF
.,TRBV7-2,TRBJ2-7,TGTGCCAGCAGCACTTCGACAGGAGCCGCACTTTGGCCCTACGAGCAGTACTTC,CASSTSTGAALWPYEQYF
TRBD2,TRBV29-1,TRBJ2-1,TGCAGCGCAGGGGGACTAGCGGGAGGTTTGGATGAGCAGTTCTTC,CSAGGLAGGLDEQFF
TRBD1,TRBV7-7,TRBJ2-2,TGTGCTAGCAGCCGGACAGGGGAGGGGGAGCTGTTTTTT,CASSRTGEGELFF
.,TRBV5-1,TRBJ2-7,TGCGCCAGCAGCCTACCACAGGGAAAGGCTAATAGTGCCTACGAGCAGTACTTC,CASSLPQGKANSAYEQYF
TRBD1,TRBV19,TRBJ1-5,TGTGCCAGTAGTATGTGGCAGGGGGCCCCTCAGCCCCAGCATTTT,CASSMWQGAPQPQHF
.,TRBV5-6,TRBJ2-5,TGTGCCAGCAGCTTCTACGGGAACCAAGAGACCCAGTACTTC,CASSFYGNQETQYF
.,TRBV7-2,TRBJ2-5,TGTGCCAGCAGCAGAGGGCCCTCGGGGGAGACCCAGTACTTC,CASSRGPSGETQYF
TRBD2,TRBV4-2,TRBJ2-5,TGTGCCAGCAGCCAAGAGGAGACTAGCGGGCAAGAGACCCAGTACTTC,CASSQEETSGQETQYF
.,TRBV5-1,TRBJ2-4,TGCGCCAGCACGTTAGATCTAGCCAAAAACATTCAGTACTTC,CASTLDLAKNIQYF
.,TRBV19,TRBJ1-1,TGTGCCAGTAGTATAGTGGGGGGATCTGCTGAAGCTTTCTTT,CASSIVGGSAEAFF
.,TRBV12-5,TRBJ1-6,TGTGCTAGTGGTTCGATGGGCCCTTCACCCCTCCACTTT,CASGSMGPSPLHF
TRBD2,TRBV30,TRBJ2-5,TGTGCCTGGAGTGTAAGGGCGGGAGGCCGGGAGACCCAGTACTTC,CAWSVRAGGRETQYF
TRBD1,TRBV20-1,TRBJ1-1,TGCAGTGCGATTGACAGGGGTGAAGCTTTCTTT,CSAIDRGEAFF